This is a list of T cell receptor beta chains from one sample in a study of early T cells in non-severe SARS-CoV-2 infection. One entry per CDR3 protein, called by TCRdb with MiXCR from the 5' RACE reads. Counted here are about 69,000 distinct CDR3 sequences, roughly an eighth occurring once; the ten biggest clones make up 11% to 15%. Specimen: whole blood. All receptors come from an adult who was a healthcare worker with PCR-confirmed SARS-CoV-2 infection or an uninfected control (not recorded which). Both conserved end residues are part of each CDR3. A D gene is named only where the DNA matches it firmly. Some rows have no size entry. The others give once, few or many, or a class for an expanded clone.

clone size | D gene | J gene | V gene | CDR3 DNA | CDR3 protein
few | TRBD1 | TRBJ2-1 | TRBV3-1 | TGTGCCAGCAGCCAAGAGGACAGGGTGGCCTACAATGAGCAGTTCTTC | CASSQEDRVAYNEQFF
NA | NA | TRBJ2-5 | TRBV7-9 | TGTGCCAGCGATCCGGGGACCTTGGCCCTAGAGACCCAGTACTTC | CASDPGTLALETQYF
many | NA | TRBJ1-1 | TRBV9 | TGTGCCAGCAGCCCCCCGCCGACACTAAACACTGAAGCTTTCTTT | CASSPPPTLNTEAFF
few | NA | TRBJ2-7 | TRBV6-6 | TGTGCCAGCAGTTACTCGGGGGTAGCGGATTACGAGCAGTACTTC | CASSYSGVADYEQYF
NA | TRBD2 | TRBJ2-3 | TRBV5-1 | TGCGCCAGCAGCTGGACTAGCGGCACAGATACGCAGTATTTT | CASSWTSGTDTQYF
NA | TRBD1 | TRBJ2-7 | TRBV5-4 | TGTGCCAGCAGCTCCGGACAGGGACTGAAGGTCTACGAGCAGTACTTC | CASSSGQGLKVYEQYF
many | NA | TRBJ2-1 | TRBV2 | TGTGCCAGCATTGACAGTCCCAGCGCCCCGTACAATGAGCAGTTCTTC | CASIDSPSAPYNEQFF
NA | NA | TRBJ2-7 | TRBV20-1 | TGCAGTGCAAAGTCCAGCCAGTCCTCCTACGAGCAGTACTTC | CSAKSSQSSYEQYF
many | NA | TRBJ1-1 | TRBV9 | TGTGCCAGCAGCGTAGATGGGGGGTCCGCTGAAGCTTTCTTT | CASSVDGGSAEAFF
NA | TRBD1 | TRBJ1-1 | TRBV12-3/TRBV12-4 | TGTGCCAGCAGTTTAGACAGGGGTGTAGGGGCGGCTTTCTTT | CASSLDRGVGAAFF
NA | TRBD2 | TRBJ2-7 | TRBV6-5 | TGTGCCAGCACCCCCGGGGGGGGCACCTACGAGCAGTACTTC | CASTPGGGTYEQYF
many | NA | TRBJ2-1 | TRBV12-3/TRBV12-4 | TGTGCCAGCAGCTTAGCTAGGGACAAGGAGAATGGGAATGAGCAGTTCTTC | CASSLARDKENGNEQFF
NA | NA | TRBJ1-1 | TRBV20-1 | TGCAGTGCGTATATTCAGGGGCTCACTGAAGCTTTCTTT | CSAYIQGLTEAFF
many | NA | TRBJ1-2 | TRBV7-9 | TGTGCCAGCAGGGAGGGACCGCCTGCTAACTATGGCTACACCTTC | CASREGPPANYGYTF
NA | NA | TRBJ1-4 | TRBV6-5 | TGTGCCACGAGCCTTAATGAAAAACTGTTTTTT | CATSLNEKLFF
NA | NA | TRBJ2-2 | TRBV11-2 | TGTGCCAGCAGCTTGGGTCGCGGGGCCGGGGAGCTGTTTTTT | CASSLGRGAGELFF
few | TRBD2 | TRBJ2-1 | TRBV18 | TGTGCCAGCTCACCACCGGTACTAGCGGGGACCTACAATGAGCAGTTCTTC | CASSPPVLAGTYNEQFF
many | NA | TRBJ2-5 | TRBV12-3/TRBV12-4 | TGTGCCAGCAGTTCCCACGGGACTGATCAAGAGACCCAGTACTTC | CASSSHGTDQETQYF
NA | NA | TRBJ1-2 | TRBV5-1 | TGCGCCAGCAGCTCGACAGCTGATGGCTACACCTTC | CASSSTADGYTF
NA | NA | TRBJ2-6 | TRBV6-5 | TGTGCCAGCAGCACGGCACCTGGGGCCAACGTCCTGACTTTC | CASSTAPGANVLTF
NA | NA | TRBJ2-2 | TRBV3-1 | TGTGCCAGCAGCCAAGTTAGGATCGGGGAGCTGTTTTTT | CASSQVRIGELFF
few | NA | TRBJ2-2 | TRBV6-5 | TGTGCCAGCAGTTACGGTAGACTAGACGGTCCCGGGGAGCTGTTTTTT | CASSYGRLDGPGELFF
NA | TRBD1 | TRBJ1-1 | TRBV5-4 | TGTGCCAGCAGAACCGGGACAGGGGAATTTGCCACTGAAGCTTTCTTT | CASRTGTGEFATEAFF
few | NA | TRBJ1-1 | TRBV20-1 | TGCAGTGCTAGACGGACGAACACTGAAGCTTTCTTT | CSARRTNTEAFF
many | NA | TRBJ2-7 | TRBV29-1 | TGCAGCGTTCAACCAGGGACTTACTCCTACGAGCAGTACTTC | CSVQPGTYSYEQYF
few | NA | TRBJ2-3 | TRBV12-3/TRBV12-4 | TGTGCCAGCAGTTTTTCTCTTCTGGGGCAGTATTTT | CASSFSLLGQYF
NA | NA | TRBJ1-2 | TRBV6-5 | TGTGCCAGCACCGCGGGGAATAGCTATGGCTACACCTTC | CASTAGNSYGYTF
NA | NA | TRBJ2-5 | TRBV10-3 | TGTGCCATCAGTGAAAGAGCCGTGGGGGGGACCCAGTACTTC | CAISERAVGGTQYF
few | NA | TRBJ2-1 | TRBV6-2/TRBV6-3 | TGTGCCACCGGGGGCTGGGAGGTTAGTGAGCAGTTCTTC | CATGGWEVSEQFF
few | TRBD1 | TRBJ1-2 | TRBV4-3 | TGCGCCAGCAGCCAAACGAACAGGGGGCGGGATGGCTACACCTTC | CASSQTNRGRDGYTF
many | NA | TRBJ2-2 | TRBV5-1 | TGCGCCAGCAGCTTGGAGGGGAACACCGGGGAGCTGTTTTTT | CASSLEGNTGELFF
NA | NA | TRBJ1-1 | TRBV29-1 | TGCAGCGTTGAAAGCCAGAGGAACACTGAAGCTTTCTTT | CSVESQRNTEAFF
many | NA | TRBJ2-1 | TRBV3-1 | TGTGCCAGCAGCCAGGGTGTTGAGCAGTTCTTC | CASSQGVEQFF
NA | NA | TRBJ2-1 | TRBV28 | TGTGCCAGCAGTTGGGAATACAATGAGCAGTTCTTC | CASSWEYNEQFF
NA | NA | TRBJ1-4 | TRBV5-1 | TGCGCCAGCAGCCAAACGGGGGCAACTAATGAAAAACTGTTTTTT | CASSQTGATNEKLFF
few | NA | TRBJ2-5 | TRBV29-1 | TGCAGCGCTGGACAGCAGAAAGAGACCCAGTACTTC | CSAGQQKETQYF
few | NA | TRBJ1-1 | TRBV4-2 | TGTGCCAGCAGCCAAATCACAGGCCAGTCGAATGAAGCTTTCTTT | CASSQITGQSNEAFF
few | NA | TRBJ2-5 | TRBV11-2 | TGTGCCAGCAGCCTGGGGGTCCGGGACCAAGAGACCCAGTACTTC | CASSLGVRDQETQYF
few | NA | TRBJ1-1 | TRBV29-1 | TGCAGCGTGGCAAAAGGGGGAAACACTGAAGCTTTCTTT | CSVAKGGNTEAFF
few | NA | TRBJ2-7 | TRBV6-2/TRBV6-3 | TGTGCCAGCAGCCCCTCCGCGTCCTACTACGAGCAGTACTTC | CASSPSASYYEQYF
NA | TRBD2 | TRBJ2-1 | TRBV11-1 | TGTGCCAGCAGCTCGCAGCGGGGGAGATCCTACAATGAGCAGTTCTTC | CASSSQRGRSYNEQFF